The clone carrying this T cell receptor beta chain appeared a few times. Its antigen is undetermined. Rearranged V-D-J TRB sequences were amplified with a mixed TRB-A/B primer pool. A single record per CDR3 protein comes from TCRdb applying MiXCR to the multiplex PCR reads. This sample has around 740 distinct CDR3 sequences; approximately 55% occur once, and the top ten carry about 32%. V lost 6 bases to trimming and J lost 2 bases, with 8 bases between them. The CDR3 is made up of 14 amino acids. The germline gives CDR1 SNHLY, CDR2 FYNNEI. This sample stems from a study of T cell repertoires in aging, cancer and after chemotherapy. Background on the study: Chronic lymphocytic leukemia patients on fludarabine- or bendamustine-based regimens gave paired samples before and after chemotherapy. The whole study produced a dataset of around 8.4 million TCR reads. Findings and caveats of the study: In healthy donors, age-related TCR diversity loss mainly reflected lost richness.

TCR beta rearrangements were amplified from peripheral blood genomic DNA. The J gene is TRBJ1-6, the V gene TRBV2, with D hard to call. The source material was blood. The clonotype was recovered from a human donor with a blood cancer. The chain's CDR3 is CASSPPAYNSPLHF. The CDR3 DNA follows: TGTGCCAGCAGCCCCCCGGCCTATAATTCACCCCTCCACTTT.